The clone carrying this T cell receptor beta chain was counted a single time. The data belong to a study of blood T cell repertoires in COVID-19. Study-level information: Researchers got acute and convalescent COVID-19 samples from the United States, Italy and Spain. PBMCs, B-cell-depleted T cells, or T cells were the source of the cDNA or gDNA that made up the material.

The CDR3 length is 14 residues. Trimming shortened V by 1 base and J by 3 bases, and 8 bases separated the two germline ends. CDR1 is SGHAT and CDR2 is FQDESV in the germline V gene (reference sequence). As processed by the authors: Estimated nucleated cell counts came from reference gene primer amplification. The table came from immunoSEQ multiplex PCR; TCRdb's copy has only in-frame clones and leaves some out. V and J calls and clone size are as listed in that table; D and trimming were resolved from the DNA. The sample lists 40,000 or so clones; about 81% were seen once. Sample: peripheral blood. This clonotype was obtained from a man in his forties with active or convalescent COVID-19. This chain uses TRBV11-1 with TRBJ2-3; maybe TRBD2 (5 bases). The CDR3 protein is CASSLVSGTDTQYF. The CDR3 region has the DNA TGTGCCAGCAGCTTAGTCTCGGGGACAGATACGCAGTATTTT.